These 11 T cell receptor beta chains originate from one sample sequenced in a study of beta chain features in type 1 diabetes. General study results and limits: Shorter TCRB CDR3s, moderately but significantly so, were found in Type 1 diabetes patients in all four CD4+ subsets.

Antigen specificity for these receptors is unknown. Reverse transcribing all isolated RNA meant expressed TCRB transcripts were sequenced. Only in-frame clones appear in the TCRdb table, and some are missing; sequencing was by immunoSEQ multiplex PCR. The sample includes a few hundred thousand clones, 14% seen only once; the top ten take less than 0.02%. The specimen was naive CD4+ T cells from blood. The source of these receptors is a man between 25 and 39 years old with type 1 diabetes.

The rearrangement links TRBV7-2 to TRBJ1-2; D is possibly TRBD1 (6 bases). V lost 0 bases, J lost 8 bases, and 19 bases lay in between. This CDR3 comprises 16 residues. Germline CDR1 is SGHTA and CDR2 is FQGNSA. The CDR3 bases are TGTGCCAGCAGCTTAGCGCAGACAGGAGACTGGATAGGCTACACCTTC. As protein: CASSLAQTGDWIGYTF.

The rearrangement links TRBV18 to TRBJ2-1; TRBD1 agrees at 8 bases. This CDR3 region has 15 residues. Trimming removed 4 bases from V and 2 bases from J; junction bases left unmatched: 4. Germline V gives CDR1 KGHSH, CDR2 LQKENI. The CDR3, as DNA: TGTGCCAGCTCACTCGGACAGGGTACCTACAATGAGCAGTTCTTC. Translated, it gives CASSLGQGTYNEQFF.

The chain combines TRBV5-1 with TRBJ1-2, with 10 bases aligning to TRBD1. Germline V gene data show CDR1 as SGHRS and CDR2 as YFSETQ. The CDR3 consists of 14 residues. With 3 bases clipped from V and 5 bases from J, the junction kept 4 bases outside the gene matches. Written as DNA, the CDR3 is TGCGCCAGCAGCTCGGGACAGGGGAAATATGGCTACACCTTC. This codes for CASSSGQGKYGYTF.

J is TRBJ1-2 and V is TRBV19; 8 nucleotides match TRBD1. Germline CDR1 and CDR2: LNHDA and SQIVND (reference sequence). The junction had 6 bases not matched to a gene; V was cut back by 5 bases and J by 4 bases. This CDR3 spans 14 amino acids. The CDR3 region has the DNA TGTGCCAGTAGTCCGGCAGGGGGCAGCTATGGCTACACCTTC. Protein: CASSPAGGSYGYTF.

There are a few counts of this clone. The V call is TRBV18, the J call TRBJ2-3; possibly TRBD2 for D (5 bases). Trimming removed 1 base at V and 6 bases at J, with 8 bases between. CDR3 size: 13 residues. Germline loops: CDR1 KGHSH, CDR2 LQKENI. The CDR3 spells CASSPLVADTQYF. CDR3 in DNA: TGTGCCAGCTCACCACTGGTAGCGGATACGCAGTATTTT.

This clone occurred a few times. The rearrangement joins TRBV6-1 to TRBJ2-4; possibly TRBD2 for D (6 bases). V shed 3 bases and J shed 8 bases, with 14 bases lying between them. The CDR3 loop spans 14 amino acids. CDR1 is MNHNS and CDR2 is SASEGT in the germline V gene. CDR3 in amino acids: CASSEVSGRHIQYF. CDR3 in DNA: TGTGCCAGCAGTGAGGTGTCAGGGAGGCACATTCAGTACTTC.

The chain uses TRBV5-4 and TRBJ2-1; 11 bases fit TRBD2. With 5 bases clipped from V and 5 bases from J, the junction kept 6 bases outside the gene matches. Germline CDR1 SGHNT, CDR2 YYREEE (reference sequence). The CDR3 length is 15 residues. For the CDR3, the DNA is TGTGCCAGCAGAACCGGGACTAGCGGTAACAATGAGCAGTTCTTC. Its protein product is CASRTGTSGNNEQFF.

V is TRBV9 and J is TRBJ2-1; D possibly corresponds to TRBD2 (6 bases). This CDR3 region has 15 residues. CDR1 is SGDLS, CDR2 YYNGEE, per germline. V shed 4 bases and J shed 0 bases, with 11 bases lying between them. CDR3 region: CASSRAGNSYNEQFF. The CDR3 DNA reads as TGTGCCAGCAGCCGAGCGGGCAACTCCTACAATGAGCAGTTCTTC.

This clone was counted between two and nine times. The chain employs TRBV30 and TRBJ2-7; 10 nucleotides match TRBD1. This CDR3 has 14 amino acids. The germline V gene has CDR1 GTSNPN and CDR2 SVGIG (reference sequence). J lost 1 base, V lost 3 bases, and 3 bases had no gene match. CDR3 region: CAWRRTGGSYEQYF. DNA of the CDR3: TGTGCCTGGAGGAGGACAGGGGGTTCCTACGAGCAGTACTTC.

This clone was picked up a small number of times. CDR3 residues: CATSTQGAAGELFF. The CDR3 DNA sequence: TGTGCCACCAGCACCCAGGGGGCGGCCGGGGAGCTGTTTTTT. The gene calls are TRBV15 and TRBJ2-2; 8 nucleotides align to TRBD1. Germline lookup yields CDR1 LNHNV and CDR2 YYDKDF (reference sequence). This CDR3 is built from 14 residues. Trimming at V came to 4 bases and at J to 6 bases, leaving 4 bases not matched to a gene.

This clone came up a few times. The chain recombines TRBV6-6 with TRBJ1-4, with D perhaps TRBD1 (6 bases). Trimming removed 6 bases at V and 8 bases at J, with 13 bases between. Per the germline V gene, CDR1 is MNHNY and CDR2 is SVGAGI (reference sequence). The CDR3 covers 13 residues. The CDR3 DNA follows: TGTGCCAGCAGCACAGGGATCGGGGAAAAACTGTTTTTT. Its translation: CASSTGIGEKLFF.